The clone carrying this T cell receptor beta chain was recorded many times. The antigen is unknown. The data belong to a study of CD8 T cells in ankylosing spondylitis. Study results and limitations: Reactive arthritis synovial fluid and blood were previously reported to contain some motif variants. Reportedly, disease-linked clones are significantly enriched in ankylosing spondylitis patients' matched synovial fluid.

J gave up 5 bases and V 1 base, and 10 bases lay outside the gene matches. CDR1 is SGHVS and CDR2 is FQNEAQ in the germline V gene. The CDR3 totals 16 residues. TCRdb recomputed calls from the 5' RACE reads with MiXCR, one row per CDR3 protein. The table has 200,000 to 300,000 distinct CDR3 sequences, roughly 8% seen once; the top ten hold about 5%. This sequence originates from a female donor with ankylosing spondylitis or in good health (not recorded which). The sample was blood, either unsorted or a sorted T cell fraction (not recorded which). The rearrangement links TRBV7-8 to TRBJ1-1; 7 positions agree with TRBD1. The CDR3 here is CASSLGQGRLGTEAFF. The CDR3, as DNA: TGTGCCAGCAGCTTAGGACAGGGTCGGTTGGGTACTGAAGCTTTCTTT.